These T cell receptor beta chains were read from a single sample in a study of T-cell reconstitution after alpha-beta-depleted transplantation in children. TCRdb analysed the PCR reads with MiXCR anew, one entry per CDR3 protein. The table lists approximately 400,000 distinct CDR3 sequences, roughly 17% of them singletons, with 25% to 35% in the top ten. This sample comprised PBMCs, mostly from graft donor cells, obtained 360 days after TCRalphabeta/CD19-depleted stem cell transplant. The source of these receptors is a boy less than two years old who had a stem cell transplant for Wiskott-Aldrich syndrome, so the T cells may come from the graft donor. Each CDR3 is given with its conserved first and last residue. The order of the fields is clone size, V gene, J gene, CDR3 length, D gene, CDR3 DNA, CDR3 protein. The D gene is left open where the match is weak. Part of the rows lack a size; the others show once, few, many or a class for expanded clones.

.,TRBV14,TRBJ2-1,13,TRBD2,TGTGCCAGCAGCCCTGAGCGGGGCAATGAGCAGTTCTTC,CASSPERGNEQFF
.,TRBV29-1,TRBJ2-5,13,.,TGCAGCGTTGAATCGCTCAGGGCACAGACCCAGTACTTC,CSVESLRAQTQYF
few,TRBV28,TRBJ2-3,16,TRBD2,TGTGCCAGCCCGAAGCTACTAGCGGGGATGTGGGATACGCAGTATTTT,CASPKLLAGMWDTQYF
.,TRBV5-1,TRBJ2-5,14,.,TGCGCCAGCAGCTTCAGAACTAGCCTAGAGACCCAGTACTTC,CASSFRTSLETQYF
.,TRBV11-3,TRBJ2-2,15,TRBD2,TGTGCCAGCAGCTCGGGACTAGGGGGCACCGGGGAGCTGTTTTTT,CASSSGLGGTGELFF
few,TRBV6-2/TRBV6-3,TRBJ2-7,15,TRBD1,TGTGCCAGCAGCCAGGCAGGGACAGGGTCCCACGAGCAGTACTTC,CASSQAGTGSHEQYF
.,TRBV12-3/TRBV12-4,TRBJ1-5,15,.,TGTGCCAGCAGTTTATTTAGGGGGGACAATCAGCCCCAGCATTTT,CASSLFRGDNQPQHF
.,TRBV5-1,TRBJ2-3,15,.,TGCGCCAGCAGCCGACTCCTCTCTAGCACAGATACGCAGTATTTT,CASSRLLSSTDTQYF
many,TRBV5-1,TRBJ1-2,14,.,TGCGCCAGCAGCCCGGAACAGGGATCGGGCGGCTACACCTTC,CASSPEQGSGGYTF
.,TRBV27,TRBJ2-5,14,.,TGTGCCAGCAGTCTCAAGACAGGGAGGGAGACCCAGTACTTC,CASSLKTGRETQYF
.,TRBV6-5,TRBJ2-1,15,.,TGTGCCAGCAGTTACGAGGGAAATACCTACAATGAGCAGTTCTTC,CASSYEGNTYNEQFF